This entry lists 11 T cell receptor beta chains sequenced from one sample in a study of cytomegalovirus exposure and HLA in healthy donors. Primers included in the PCR were 60 Vbeta and 13 Jbeta primers. TCRdb keeps only in-frame clones here, not all; method: immunoSEQ multiplex PCR. This sample has 100,000 to 120,000 clones, with about 79% found just once. Sequenced material: PBMCs. Receptor source: a woman in her late teens or twenties in good health and CMV-seronegative.

The rearrangement uses TRBV19 and TRBJ1-4; D remains ambiguous. Deletions cut 6 bases from V and 0 bases from J, with 14 bases between. Germline loops: CDR1 LNHDA, CDR2 SQIVND (reference sequence). CDR3 length: 16 amino acids. CDR3 in amino acids: CASRSQIYATNEKLFF. In nucleotides, the CDR3 is TGTGCCAGTAGATCCCAGATATATGCAACTAATGAAAAACTGTTTTTT.

This clone has only a few counts. This chain joins TRBV15 and TRBJ1-4, with D maybe TRBD1 (5 bases). This CDR3 region has 17 residues. The germline V and J ends were trimmed by 0 bases and 8 bases, with 19 bases remaining between them. Germline CDR1 reads LNHNV; CDR2 reads YYDKDF (reference sequence). The CDR3: CATSRDAGGRGEEKLFF. CDR3 nucleotide sequence: TGTGCCACCAGCAGAGATGCCGGGGGTCGAGGAGAAGAAAAACTGTTTTTT.

The V gene is TRBV27, the J gene TRBJ1-5; no clear D. V lost 5 bases, J lost 5 bases, and 16 bases lay in between. Germline V CDR1 and CDR2: MNHEY, SMNVEV (reference sequence). The CDR3 runs to 15 residues. CDR3 loop: CASSPEGGADQPQHF. The CDR3 DNA sequence: TGTGCCAGCAGTCCCGAGGGTGGAGCCGATCAGCCCCAGCATTTT.

The chain links TRBV18 to TRBJ2-3; no firm D call. V lost 3 bases, J lost 0 bases, and 10 bases lay in between. CDR1 and CDR2 from the germline V gene are KGHSH and LQKENI. The CDR3 spans 15 residues. CDR3 sequence reads: CASSPGYPSTDTQYF. The CDR3 coding sequence is TGTGCCAGCTCACCGGGCTACCCTAGCACAGATACGCAGTATTTT.

This sequence joins TRBV18 and TRBJ2-2, with TRBD1 as a possible D gene (5 bases). The CDR3 loop spans 15 amino acids. The V end was cut by 4 bases, the J end by 0 bases, with 9 bases between. Germline V gives CDR1 KGHSH, CDR2 LQKENI. Here the CDR3 DNA reads TGTGCCAGCTCACTTGACAGCCCGAACACCGGGGAGCTGTTTTTT. It specifies CASSLDSPNTGELFF.

This clone is a singleton in its sample. This CDR3 reads CASSPGLPSTDTQYF. The DNA for the CDR3 is TGTGCCAGCAGCCCGGGACTTCCTAGCACAGATACGCAGTATTTT. The chain has TRBV7-2 and TRBJ2-3, with D tentatively TRBD2 (6 bases). This CDR3 contains 15 residues. CDR1 is SGHTA, CDR2 FQGNSA, per germline. Between the trimmed V and J ends, which lost 5 bases and 0 bases, there was a span of 12 bases.

Regarding this clone: One base away lies a much larger clone, so this may be a sequencing read error. The V call is TRBV6-5, the J call TRBJ2-3, with D perhaps matching TRBD2 (6 bases). Germline V CDR1 and CDR2: MNHEY, SVGAGI. The CDR3 totals 14 residues. V lost 3 bases and J 1 base, leaving 8 bases between the germline ends. Written as DNA, the CDR3 is TGTGCCAGCAGTTATCGCGGGGGCACAGATACGCAGTATTTT. Its translation is CASSYRGGTDTQYF.

This chain connects TRBV28 to TRBJ2-2; 7 nucleotides match TRBD2. CDR3 length: 13 residues. Germline values: CDR1 MDHEN, CDR2 SYDVKM. Unmatched junction bases numbered 5, after V lost 6 bases and J lost 7 bases. CDR3 nucleotide sequence: TGTGCCAGCAGAGCGCGGGAGATCGGGGAGCTGTTTTTT. Protein: CASRAREIGELFF.

The J gene is TRBJ2-2, the V gene TRBV11-3; the D gene is possibly TRBD1 (5 bases). Germline values: CDR1 SGHNT, CDR2 YENEEA. Deletions cut 6 bases from V and 1 base from J, with 12 bases between. CDR3 length: 15 amino acids. Here the CDR3 reads CASSNITGNTGELFF. Written as DNA, the CDR3 is TGTGCCAGCAGTAACATCACAGGGAACACCGGGGAGCTGTTTTTT. The full variable domain, rest sourced from reference TRBV11-3 and TRBJ2-2, is EAGVVQSPRYKIIEKKQPVAFWCNPISGHNTLYWYLQNLGQGPELLIRYENEEAVDDSQLPKDRFSAERLKGVDSTLKIQPAELGDSAVYLCASSNITGNTGELFFGEGSRLTVL.

The chain is built from TRBV18 and TRBJ1-5; 7 bases align to TRBD1. CDR3 length equals 16 residues. V was clipped by 4 bases and J by 2 bases; unmatched bases: 8. Germline lookup yields CDR1 KGHSH and CDR2 LQKENI. In DNA, the CDR3 is TGTGCCAGCTCACGGTTCCCAGGACAGGGCAATCAGCCCCAGCATTTT. Amino acids: CASSRFPGQGNQPQHF.

In this sample, this clone turned up a few times. The chain carries TRBV27 and TRBJ2-6; weak D call: TRBD2 (7 bases). Germline lookup yields CDR1 MNHEY and CDR2 SMNVEV (reference sequence). The V end was cut by 0 bases, the J end by 3 bases, with 21 bases between. This CDR3 contains 20 residues. The CDR3 coding sequence is TGTGCCAGCAGTTTATCAAGGGGGGAGGGCCTTTTATTTGGGGCCAACGTCCTGACTTTC. It codes for CASSLSRGEGLLFGANVLTF.